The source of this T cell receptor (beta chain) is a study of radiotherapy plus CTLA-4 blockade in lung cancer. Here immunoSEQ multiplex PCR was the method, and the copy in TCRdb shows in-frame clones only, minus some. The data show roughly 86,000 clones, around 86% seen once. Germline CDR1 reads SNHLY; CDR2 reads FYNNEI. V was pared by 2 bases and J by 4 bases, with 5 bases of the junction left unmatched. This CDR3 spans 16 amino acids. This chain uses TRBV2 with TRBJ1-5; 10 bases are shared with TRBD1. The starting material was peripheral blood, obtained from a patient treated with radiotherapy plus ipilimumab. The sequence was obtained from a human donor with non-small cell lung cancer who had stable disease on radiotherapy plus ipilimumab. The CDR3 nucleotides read TGTGCCAGCAGTGAACCCGGGGGACAGGGGAATCAGCCCCAGCATTTT. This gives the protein CASSEPGGQGNQPQHF.